This T cell receptor beta chain was profiled in a study of cytomegalovirus exposure and HLA in healthy donors. Study summary: Later analysis reported that the approximately 120 validation repertoires shared the platform of the 650 to 700 first-cohort repertoires. General study points: Most TCR sequences showed up rarely, but some public TCRs showed up in many donors.

Separation from the roughly 670-subject first cohort characterized the roughly 110-subject validation cohort, to which the donors belonged. As for this clone: Its antigen is not identified.

Unmatched junction bases numbered 7, after V lost 0 bases and J lost 8 bases. Germline assignment: CDR1 SNHLY and CDR2 FYNNEI. The CDR3 is 16 residues long. This table comes from immunoSEQ multiplex PCR, and its TCRdb copy is limited to in-frame clones, with some not included. The sample consists of about 160,000 clones, 89% of them appearing once. The sequence came from a man younger than 30 in good health and CMV-seropositive. The material sequenced was PBMCs. This chain joins TRBV2 and TRBJ2-3, with 11 nucleotides matching TRBD2. The CDR3 is CASSEALLAGVGTQYF. In DNA, the CDR3 is TGTGCCAGCAGTGAAGCCTTACTAGCGGGAGTGGGTACGCAGTATTTT.